This TCR beta chain was recovered during a study of blood T cell repertoires in COVID-19. Background on the study: COVID-19 samples from acute and convalescent phases originated in the United States, Italy and Spain. PBMCs, B-cell-depleted T cells, or T cells were the source of the cDNA or gDNA that made up the material.

Trimming stripped 2 bases from V and 0 bases from J, with 7 bases between. Germline values: CDR1 MNHEY, CDR2 SVGEGT. The CDR3 is made up of 14 amino acids. This clone turned up a few times. The data were produced by immunoSEQ multiplex PCR, yet TCRdb's version contains in-frame clones alone and is incomplete. This table has about 50,000 clones, more than 75% appearing once. Material: peripheral blood. The V and J genes are TRBV6-2 or TRBV6-3 and TRBJ2-5; D is unclear. The clonotype was recovered from an older woman with acute or convalescent COVID-19. CDR3 coding DNA: TGTGCCAGCAGTTACGCAGACTACCAAGAGACCCAGTACTTC. It codes for CASSYADYQETQYF.